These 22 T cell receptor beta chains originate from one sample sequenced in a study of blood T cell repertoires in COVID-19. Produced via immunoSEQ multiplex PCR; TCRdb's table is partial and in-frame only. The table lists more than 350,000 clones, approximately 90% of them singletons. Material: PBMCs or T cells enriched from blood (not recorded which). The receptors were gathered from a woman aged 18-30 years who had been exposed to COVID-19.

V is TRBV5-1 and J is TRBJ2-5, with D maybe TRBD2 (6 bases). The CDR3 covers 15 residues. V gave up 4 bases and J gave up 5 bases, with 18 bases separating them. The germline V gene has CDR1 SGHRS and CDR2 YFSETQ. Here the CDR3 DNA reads TGCGCCAGCAGCCAAACTAGCCCCCTGGATGAGACCCAGTACTTC. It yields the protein CASSQTSPLDETQYF.

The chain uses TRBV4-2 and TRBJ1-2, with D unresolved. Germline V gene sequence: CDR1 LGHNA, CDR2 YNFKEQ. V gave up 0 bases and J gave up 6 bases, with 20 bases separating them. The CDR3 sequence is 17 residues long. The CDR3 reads CASSQEFGQSQVDGYTF. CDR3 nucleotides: TGTGCCAGCAGCCAAGAATTTGGTCAGTCCCAAGTTGATGGCTACACCTTC.

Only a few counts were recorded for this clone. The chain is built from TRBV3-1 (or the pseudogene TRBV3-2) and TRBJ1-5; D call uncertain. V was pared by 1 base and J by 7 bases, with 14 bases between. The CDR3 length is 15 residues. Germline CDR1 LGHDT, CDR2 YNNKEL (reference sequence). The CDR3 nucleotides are TGTGCCAGCAGCCAAGCGGCGCGGGGTGGGCAGCCCCAGCATTTT. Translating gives CASSQAARGGQPQHF.

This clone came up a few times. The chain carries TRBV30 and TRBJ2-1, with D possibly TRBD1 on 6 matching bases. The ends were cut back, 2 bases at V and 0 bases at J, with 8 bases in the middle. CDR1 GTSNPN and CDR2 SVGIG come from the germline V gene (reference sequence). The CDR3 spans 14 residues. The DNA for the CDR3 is TGTGCCTGGAGTCTGGACAGCTCCTACAATGAGCAGTTCTTC. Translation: CAWSLDSSYNEQFF.

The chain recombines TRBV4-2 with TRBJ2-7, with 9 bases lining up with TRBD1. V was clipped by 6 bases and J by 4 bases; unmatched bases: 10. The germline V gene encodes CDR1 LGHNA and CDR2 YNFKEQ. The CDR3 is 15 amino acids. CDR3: CASSLGQGSEYEQYF. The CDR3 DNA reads TGTGCCAGCAGTCTTGGACAGGGGAGTGAGTACGAGCAGTACTTC.

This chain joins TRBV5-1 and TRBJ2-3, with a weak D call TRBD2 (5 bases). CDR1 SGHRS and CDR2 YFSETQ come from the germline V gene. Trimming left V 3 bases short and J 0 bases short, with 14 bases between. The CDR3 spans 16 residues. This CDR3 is CASSSLLAVSTDTQYF. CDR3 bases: TGCGCCAGCAGCTCCCTCCTAGCCGTTAGCACAGATACGCAGTATTTT.

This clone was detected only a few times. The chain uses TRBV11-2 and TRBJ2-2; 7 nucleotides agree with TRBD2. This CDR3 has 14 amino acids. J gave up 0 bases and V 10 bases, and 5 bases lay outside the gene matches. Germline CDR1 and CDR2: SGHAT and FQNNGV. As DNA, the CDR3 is TGTGCCACGGGAGGCGGGGCGAACACCGGGGAGCTGTTTTTT. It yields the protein CATGGGANTGELFF.

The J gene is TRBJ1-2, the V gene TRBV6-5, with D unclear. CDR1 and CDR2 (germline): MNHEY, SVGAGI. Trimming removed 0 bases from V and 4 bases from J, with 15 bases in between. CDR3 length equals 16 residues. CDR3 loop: CASSYSSSGVGYGYTF. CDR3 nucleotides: TGTGCCAGCAGTTACTCCAGCTCCGGGGTAGGCTATGGCTACACCTTC.

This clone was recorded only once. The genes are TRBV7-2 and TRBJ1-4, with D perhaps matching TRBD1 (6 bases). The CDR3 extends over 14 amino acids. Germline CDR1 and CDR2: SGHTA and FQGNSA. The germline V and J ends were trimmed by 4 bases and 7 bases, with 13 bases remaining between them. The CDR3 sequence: CASSSGTFGEKLFF. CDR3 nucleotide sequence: TGTGCCAGCAGCTCCGGGACATTCGGTGAAAAACTGTTTTTT.

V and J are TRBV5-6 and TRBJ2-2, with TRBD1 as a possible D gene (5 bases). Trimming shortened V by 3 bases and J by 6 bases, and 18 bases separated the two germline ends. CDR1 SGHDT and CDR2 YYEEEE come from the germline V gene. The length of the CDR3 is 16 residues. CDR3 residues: CASSYRRGILAGELFF. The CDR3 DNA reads TGTGCCAGCAGCTATCGTAGGGGTATTTTGGCCGGGGAGCTGTTTTTT.

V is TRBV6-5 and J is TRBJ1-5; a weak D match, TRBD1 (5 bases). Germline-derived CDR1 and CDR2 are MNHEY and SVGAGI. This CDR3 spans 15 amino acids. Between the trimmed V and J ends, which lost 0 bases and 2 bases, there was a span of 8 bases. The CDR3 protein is CASSYSGAGNQPQHF. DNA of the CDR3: TGTGCCAGCAGTTACTCAGGGGCAGGCAATCAGCCCCAGCATTTT.

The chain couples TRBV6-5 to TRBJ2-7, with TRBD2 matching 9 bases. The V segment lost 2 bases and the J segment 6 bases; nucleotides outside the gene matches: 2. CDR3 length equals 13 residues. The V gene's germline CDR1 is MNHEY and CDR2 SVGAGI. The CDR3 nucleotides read TGTGCCAGCAGTTACGGACTAGCGAGCGAGCAGTACTTC. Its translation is CASSYGLASEQYF.

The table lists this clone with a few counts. DNA for the CDR3: TGTGCCAGCAGTGAAGAGCGGGGGGGCCGTAGCGAGCAGTACTTC. Protein product: CASSEERGGRSEQYF. V and J are TRBV2 and TRBJ2-7; 10 bases are a match to TRBD2. The ends lost 1 base at V and 6 bases at J; junction bases unmatched: 6. CDR1 is SNHLY, CDR2 FYNNEI, per germline. The CDR3 spans 15 residues.

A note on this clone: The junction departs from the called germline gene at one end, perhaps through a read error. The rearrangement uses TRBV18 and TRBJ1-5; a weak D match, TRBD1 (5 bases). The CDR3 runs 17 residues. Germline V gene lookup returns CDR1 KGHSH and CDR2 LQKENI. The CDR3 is CATSSKAAGNLVQPQHF. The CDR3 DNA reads TGTGCCACCTCAAGTAAGGCGGCAGGGAATTTGGTGCAGCCCCAGCATTTT.

The CDR3 bases are TGTGCCAGTCAACCCGGGACTGGACTGGTCGAGCAGTACTTC. Protein sequence: CASQPGTGLVEQYF. The chain joins TRBV7-2 to TRBJ2-7; perhaps TRBD2 as D (6 bases). The V gene lost 9 bases and the J gene lost 6 bases, with 21 bases spanning the gap. The CDR3 contains 14 residues. CDR1 and CDR2 (germline): SGHTA, FQGNSA. The full variable domain, rest sourced from reference TRBV7-2 and TRBJ2-7, is GAGVSQSPSNKVTEKGKDVELRCDPISGHTALYWYRQSLGQGLEFLIYFQGNSAPDKSGLPSDRFSAERTGGSVSTLTIQRTQQEDSAVYLCASQPGTGLVEQYFGPGTRLTVT.

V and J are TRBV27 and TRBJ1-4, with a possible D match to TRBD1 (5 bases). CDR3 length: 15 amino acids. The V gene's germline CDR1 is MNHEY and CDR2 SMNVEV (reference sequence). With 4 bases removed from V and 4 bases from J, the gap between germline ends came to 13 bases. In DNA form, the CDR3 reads TGTGCCAGCAGTTCCCTCGGGGGGGGTAATGAAAAACTGTTTTTT. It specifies CASSSLGGGNEKLFF.

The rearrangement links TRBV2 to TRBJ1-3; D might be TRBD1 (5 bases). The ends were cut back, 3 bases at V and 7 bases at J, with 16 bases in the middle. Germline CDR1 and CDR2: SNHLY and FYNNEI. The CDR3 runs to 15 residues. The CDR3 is CASSEASGNDNTIYF. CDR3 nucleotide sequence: TGTGCCAGCAGTGAGGCGTCAGGGAATGATAACACCATATATTTT. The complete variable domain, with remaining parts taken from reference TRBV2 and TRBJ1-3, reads EPEVTQTPSHQVTQMGQEVILRCVPISNHLYFYWYRQILGQKVEFLVSFYNNEISEKSEIFDDQFSVERPDGSNFTLKIRSTKLEDSAMYFCASSEASGNDNTIYFGEGSWLTVV.

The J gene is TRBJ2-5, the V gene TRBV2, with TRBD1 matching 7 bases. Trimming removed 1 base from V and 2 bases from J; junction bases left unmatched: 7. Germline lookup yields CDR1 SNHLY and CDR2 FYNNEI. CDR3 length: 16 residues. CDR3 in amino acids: CASSEGGTVIQETQYF. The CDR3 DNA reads TGTGCCAGCAGTGAAGGGGGGACAGTAATTCAAGAGACCCAGTACTTC.

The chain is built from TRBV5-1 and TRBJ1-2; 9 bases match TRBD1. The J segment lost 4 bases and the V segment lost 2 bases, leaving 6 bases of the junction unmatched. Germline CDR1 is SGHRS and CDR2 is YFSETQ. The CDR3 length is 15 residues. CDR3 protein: CASSFLGQGTYGYTF. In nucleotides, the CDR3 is TGCGCCAGCAGCTTTCTAGGACAGGGGACCTATGGCTACACCTTC. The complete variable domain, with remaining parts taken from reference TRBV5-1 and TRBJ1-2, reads KAGVTQTPRYLIKTRGQQVTLSCSPISGHRSVSWYQQTPGQGLQFLFEYFSETQRNKGNFPGRFSGRQFSNSRSEMNVSTLELGDSALYLCASSFLGQGTYGYTFGSGTRLTVV.

Written as DNA, the CDR3 is TGCAGCGTTTCACGCGACTCCCTGGGCTACACCTTC. Translated: CSVSRDSLGYTF. The gene calls are TRBV29-1 and TRBJ1-2, with D unresolved. V lost 5 bases and J lost 8, with 15 bases in between. The CDR3 is 12 amino acids. Looked up from germline, CDR1 is SQVTM and CDR2 is ANQGSEA.

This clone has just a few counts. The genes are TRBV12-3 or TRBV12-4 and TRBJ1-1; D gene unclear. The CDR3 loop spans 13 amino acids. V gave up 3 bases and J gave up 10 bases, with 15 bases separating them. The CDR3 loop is CASSFQVPGGAFF. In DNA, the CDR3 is TGTGCCAGCAGTTTTCAGGTCCCAGGAGGAGCTTTCTTT.

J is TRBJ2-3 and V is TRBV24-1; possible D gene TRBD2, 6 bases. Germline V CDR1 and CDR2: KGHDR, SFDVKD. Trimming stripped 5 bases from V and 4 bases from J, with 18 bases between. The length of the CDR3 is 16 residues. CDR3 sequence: CATSGPGGIGADTQYF. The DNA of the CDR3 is TGTGCCACCAGTGGGCCTGGCGGGATAGGGGCAGATACGCAGTATTTT.